Below, one T cell receptor (beta chain) is given with its context. Its matching antigen is unknown. Some clones are missing from TCRdb's copy, which holds only in-frame ones; the method was immunoSEQ multiplex PCR. Of tens of thousands of clones listed, 90% to 95% are singletons. V was clipped by 0 bases and J by 2 bases, with 8 bases between them. CDR1 MNHEY and CDR2 SVGAGI come from the germline V gene. This CDR3 has 14 residues. The data stem from a study of graft-versus-host responses after intestinal transplantation. For the study at large: Each patient got anti-thymocyte globulin induction, then tacrolimus and steroids for roughly 3 years. General study points: Allograft clonal ratios (graft-versus-host to host-versus-graft) were high in patients who had graft-donor T cell macrochimerism.

The TCR originated in a human donor who was the organ donor for an intestinal transplant. Material: unstimulated CD8+ T cells sorted from spleen or lymph node cells, obtained before transplant. The chain joins TRBV6-5 to TRBJ2-7; D not resolved. CDR3 protein: CASSYSNQPYEQYF. The CDR3 DNA sequence: TGTGCCAGCAGTTACTCGAACCAGCCCTACGAGCAGTACTTC.